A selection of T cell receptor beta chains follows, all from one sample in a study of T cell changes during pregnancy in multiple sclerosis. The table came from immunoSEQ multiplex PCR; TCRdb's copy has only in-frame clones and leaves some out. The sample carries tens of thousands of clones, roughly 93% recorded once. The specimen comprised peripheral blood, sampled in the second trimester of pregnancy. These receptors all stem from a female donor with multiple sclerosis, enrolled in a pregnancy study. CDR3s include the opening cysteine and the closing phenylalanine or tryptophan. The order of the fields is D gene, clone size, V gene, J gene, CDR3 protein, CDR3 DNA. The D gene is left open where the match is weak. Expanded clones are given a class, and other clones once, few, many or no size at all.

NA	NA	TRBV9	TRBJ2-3	CASSATGLSDTQYF	TGTGCCAGCAGCGCAACTGGACTTTCAGATACGCAGTATTTT
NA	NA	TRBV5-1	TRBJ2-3	CASSLGGGGADTQYF	TGCGCCAGCAGCTTGGGTGGGGGGGGCGCAGATACGCAGTATTTT
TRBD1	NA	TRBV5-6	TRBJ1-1	CASSSLGQGGTEAFF	TGTGCCAGCAGCTCTCTAGGACAGGGTGGAACTGAAGCTTTCTTT
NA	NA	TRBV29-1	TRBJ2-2	CSVVRSGTGELFF	TGCAGCGTAGTCCGGTCTGGTACCGGGGAGCTGTTTTTT
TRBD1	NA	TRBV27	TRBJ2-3	CASSDRDRGPPDTQYF	TGTGCCAGCAGTGACCGGGACAGGGGGCCTCCAGATACGCAGTATTTT
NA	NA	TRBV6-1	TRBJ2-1	CASSEWAETYNEQFF	TGTGCCAGCAGTGAATGGGCAGAGACCTACAATGAGCAGTTCTTC
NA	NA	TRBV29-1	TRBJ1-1	CSVAQSLNTEAFF	TGCAGCGTCGCACAAAGTCTGAACACTGAAGCTTTCTTT
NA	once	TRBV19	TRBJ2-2	CASSWDFANTGELFF	TGTGCCAGTAGTTGGGACTTCGCGAACACCGGGGAGCTGTTTTTT
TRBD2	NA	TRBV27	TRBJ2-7	CASSLTGLAGTLGYF	TGTGCCAGCAGTTTAACCGGTCTAGCGGGGACCCTGGGGTACTTC
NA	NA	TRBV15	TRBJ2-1	CATSSGQQYNEQFF	TGTGCCACCAGCAGCGGACAGCAGTACAATGAGCAGTTCTTC
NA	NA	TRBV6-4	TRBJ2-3	CASSRHPTQYF	TGTGCCAGCAGTCGACACCCTACGCAGTATTTT
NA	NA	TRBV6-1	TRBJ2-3	CGIWDWVGVTQYF	TGCGGCATCTGGGACTGGGTAGGGGTTACGCAGTATTTT
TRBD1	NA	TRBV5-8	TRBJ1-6	CASSWNGQADNSPLHF	TGTGCCAGCAGCTGGAACGGACAGGCCGATAATTCACCCCTCCACTTT
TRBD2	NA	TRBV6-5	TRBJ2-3	CASSYSRGLAGDTQYF	TGTGCCAGCAGTTACTCGAGGGGACTAGCGGGGGATACGCAGTATTTT
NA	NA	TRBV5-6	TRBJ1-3	CASSLTGIGNTIYF	TGTGCCAGCAGCCTTACAGGGATCGGAAACACCATATATTTT
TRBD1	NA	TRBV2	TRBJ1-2	CASSPPREGDRGRWNGYTF	TGTGCCAGCAGTCCTCCCAGGGAAGGGGACAGGGGGCGTTGGAATGGCTACACCTTC
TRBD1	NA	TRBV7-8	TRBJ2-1	CASSLARTGHRSYNEQFF	TGTGCCAGCAGCTTAGCTCGGACAGGGCATCGTTCCTACAATGAGCAGTTCTTC
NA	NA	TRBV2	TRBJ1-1	CAAGLFLNTEAFF	TGTGCCGCAGGACTTTTCCTGAACACTGAAGCTTTCTTT